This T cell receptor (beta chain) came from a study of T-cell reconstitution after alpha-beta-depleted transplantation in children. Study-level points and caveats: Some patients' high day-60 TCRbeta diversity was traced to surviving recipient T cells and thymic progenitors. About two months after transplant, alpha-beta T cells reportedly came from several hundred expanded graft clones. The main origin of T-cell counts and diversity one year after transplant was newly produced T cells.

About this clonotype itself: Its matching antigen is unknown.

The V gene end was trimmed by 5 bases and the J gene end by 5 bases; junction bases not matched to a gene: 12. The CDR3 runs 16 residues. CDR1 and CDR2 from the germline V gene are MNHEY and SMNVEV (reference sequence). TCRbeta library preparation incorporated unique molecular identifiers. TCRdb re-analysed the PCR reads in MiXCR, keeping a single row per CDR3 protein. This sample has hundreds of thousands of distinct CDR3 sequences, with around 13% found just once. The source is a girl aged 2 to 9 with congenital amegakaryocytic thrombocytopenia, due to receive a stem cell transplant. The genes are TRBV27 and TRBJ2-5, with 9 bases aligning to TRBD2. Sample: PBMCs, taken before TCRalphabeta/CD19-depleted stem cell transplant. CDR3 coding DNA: TGTGCCAGCAGTCTCTTTGGGACTAGCTTTTTGGAGACCCAGTACTTC. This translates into CASSLFGTSFLETQYF.